This note documents a single TCR beta chain sequence. The antigen remains unidentified. The read finishes 3 residues shy of the CDR3 end, and the germline J gene is used to complete it. The data were taken from a study of T cells in women clearing cervical HPV infection. For the study at large: Controls gave blood once infection was undetectable; cases at lesion identification.

Overall study findings and caveats: Richness plus V gene abundances separated cases from controls with AUC about 0.8. Timing of associations relative to infection is unclear; T-cell subsets were not isolated.

This CDR3 is built from 11 residues. Germline lookup yields CDR1 SQVTM and CDR2 ANQGSEA. This table comes from immunoSEQ multiplex PCR, and its TCRdb copy is limited to in-frame clones, with some not included. The repertoire table contains 14,000 or so clones. The chain links TRBV29-1 to TRBJ2-2; 7 bases line up with TRBD2. The origin of this receptor is a woman between 18 and 75 years old with a cervical HPV16 infection that either progressed to CIN3+ or cleared (not recorded which). Specimen: blood buffy coat. CDR3 in amino acids: CSAREGEKLFF. The sequenced part of the CDR3 DNA is TGCAGCGCCAGGGAGGGTGAAAAG.